A selection of T cell receptor beta chains follows, all from one sample in a study of T cells after yellow fever vaccination. TCRdb reanalysed the 5' RACE reads using MiXCR and keeps one entry per CDR3 protein. The data show about 330,000 distinct CDR3 sequences, over 4% seen once. Source: PBMCs, taken 5 days after the yellow fever booster vaccination. Every receptor here comes from a man between 18 and 35 years old who received the YFV17D yellow fever vaccine. Each CDR3 is given with its conserved first and last residue. D genes are given only for firm matches. Rows give clone size only sometimes, using once, few, many, or a class for an expanded clone.

clone size | J gene | V gene | D gene | CDR3 DNA | CDR3 protein
- | TRBJ1-6 | TRBV7-3 | - | TGTGCCAGCCGCCCGGGGGGTTCCCATAATTCACCCCTCCACTTT | CASRPGGSHNSPLHF
- | TRBJ2-1 | TRBV5-1 | - | TGCGCCAGCAGCTTGGTACTCCGCTCCTACAATGAGCAGTTCTTC | CASSLVLRSYNEQFF
few | TRBJ1-4 | TRBV6-1 | TRBD1 | TGTGCCAGCGAAACCGGGACAGCCGGTGAAAAACTGTTTTTT | CASETGTAGEKLFF
- | TRBJ2-3 | TRBV27 | - | TGTGCCAGCAGTTTATCGATTCTCTTCGCAGATACGCAGTATTTT | CASSLSILFADTQYF
- | TRBJ1-2 | TRBV6-5 | TRBD1 | TGTGCCAGCACTCTCCGATCGGGACAGTTCTATGGCTACACCTTC | CASTLRSGQFYGYTF
few | TRBJ1-2 | TRBV3-1 | - | TGTGCCAGCAGCCTTCAGGGTACTATGGCGGGCTACACCTTC | CASSLQGTMAGYTF
few | TRBJ2-5 | TRBV11-2 | TRBD2 | TGTGCCAGCAGGGATAGCGGGGGGTCAGAGACCCAGTACTTC | CASRDSGGSETQYF
few | TRBJ2-7 | TRBV12-5 | TRBD2 | TGTGCTAGTGGTTCCACTCTTCCGCTAGCGGGGGGGGTCAGCGAGCAGTACTTC | CASGSTLPLAGGVSEQYF
many | TRBJ1-5 | TRBV12-3/TRBV12-4 | - | TGTGCCAGCAGTTCCTACAGCGATAGCAATCAGCCCCAGCATTTT | CASSSYSDSNQPQHF
few | TRBJ2-5 | TRBV20-1 | TRBD2 | TGCAGTGCTAGAGCTGTAGCGGGGGGTCTCCAAGAGACCCAGTACTTC | CSARAVAGGLQETQYF
- | TRBJ1-1 | TRBV6-5 | - | TGTGCCAGCAGACAGGGTTTAGACACTGAAGCTTTCTTT | CASRQGLDTEAFF
few | TRBJ1-1 | TRBV10-3 | TRBD1 | TGTGCCATCAGGCCGCGACAGGGCCCGAACACTGAAGCTTTCTTT | CAIRPRQGPNTEAFF
- | TRBJ2-7 | TRBV20-1 | - | TGCAGTGCTAGAGAGGGGCTCTCCTACGAGCAGTACTTC | CSAREGLSYEQYF
- | TRBJ2-1 | TRBV12-3/TRBV12-4 | TRBD2 | TGTGCCAGCACCCCGCTTAGCGGGGAAAATGAGCAGTTCTTC | CASTPLSGENEQFF
few | TRBJ2-7 | TRBV6-5 | - | TGTGCCAGCCAGGAGAGCTCCTACGAGCAGTACTTC | CASQESSYEQYF
few | TRBJ2-1 | TRBV5-4 | TRBD2 | TGTGCCAGCAGCCCGGCGGGGGGAGACAATGAGCAGTTCTTC | CASSPAGGDNEQFF
few | TRBJ1-1 | TRBV5-1 | TRBD1 | TGCGCCAGCAGCCCGCTGGGGGACAGGGGGACTGAAGCTTTCTTT | CASSPLGDRGTEAFF
- | TRBJ1-3 | TRBV18 | TRBD1 | TGTGCCAGCTCACCCAGGCGGACAGGGTTCGGTGGAAACACCATATATTTT | CASSPRRTGFGGNTIYF
many | TRBJ1-4 | TRBV10-3 | TRBD1 | TGTGCCATCAGGGCAGGGACAGCTAATGAAAAACTGTTTTTT | CAIRAGTANEKLFF
- | TRBJ1-2 | TRBV6-2/TRBV6-3 | - | TGTGCCAGCACCGCGGGCAGCTCAAGTGGCTACACCTTC | CASTAGSSSGYTF
few | TRBJ1-2 | TRBV27 | - | TGTGCCAGCAGTTTATCGCGCGGGGGCTATGGCTACACCTTC | CASSLSRGGYGYTF
many | TRBJ2-2 | TRBV12-3/TRBV12-4 | - | TGTGCCAGCAGTTTTACCCGGACGACCGGGGAGCTGTTTTTT | CASSFTRTTGELFF
few | TRBJ2-7 | TRBV6-5 | - | TGTGCCAGCAGTTATGAACGAGGGGCCCCTTACGAGCAGTACTTC | CASSYERGAPYEQYF
- | TRBJ1-5 | TRBV7-8 | - | TGTGCCAGCAGCTTGGTGGCAGGGTATCAGCCCCAGCATTTT | CASSLVAGYQPQHF
- | TRBJ2-3 | TRBV5-1 | TRBD1 | TGCGCCAGCAGCCCGACAGGGGGGAGAGATACGCAGTATTTT | CASSPTGGRDTQYF
few | TRBJ2-1 | TRBV12-3/TRBV12-4 | TRBD1 | TGTGCCAGCAGAGACAGACCCAGGGGGTTTTACAATGAGCAGTTCTTC | CASRDRPRGFYNEQFF
many | TRBJ1-2 | TRBV12-3/TRBV12-4 | - | TGTGCCAGCAGCCACGGGCAGGGGTATGGCTACACCTTC | CASSHGQGYGYTF
- | TRBJ2-1 | TRBV20-1 | - | TGCAGTGCTAGAGCGGGGCCAAGGAATGAGCAGTTCTTC | CSARAGPRNEQFF
- | TRBJ2-1 | TRBV30 | TRBD2 | TGTGCCTGGAGGGGCGGGACGGGGGGTGAGCAGTTCTTC | CAWRGGTGGEQFF
few | TRBJ2-5 | TRBV19 | - | TGTGCCAGTAGTATAGGAGGCCACCTCTCAGGGACCCAGTACTTC | CASSIGGHLSGTQYF
- | TRBJ1-1 | TRBV12-3/TRBV12-4 | - | TGTGCCAGCAGCTCCATCCCGACTGAAGCTTTCTTT | CASSSIPTEAFF
- | TRBJ2-3 | TRBV3-1 | - | TGTGCCAGCAGCCAAAGACAGGATATTACAGATACGCAGTATTTT | CASSQRQDITDTQYF
- | TRBJ2-3 | TRBV18 | - | TGTGCCAGCTCACCACGTTCAAGGGGACCTAGCACAGATACGCAGTATTTT | CASSPRSRGPSTDTQYF
many | TRBJ1-5 | TRBV7-9 | TRBD1 | TGTGCCAGCAGCTCCAGACAGGGCGGCAATCAGCCCCAGCATTTT | CASSSRQGGNQPQHF
few | TRBJ1-2 | TRBV20-1 | TRBD1 | TGCAGTGCCACGGGACAGATCTATGGCTACACCTTC | CSATGQIYGYTF
few | TRBJ2-1 | TRBV7-3 | TRBD1 | TGTGCCAGCAGCCCCTTGGGACAGGGGCGCTACAATGAGCAGTTCTTC | CASSPLGQGRYNEQFF